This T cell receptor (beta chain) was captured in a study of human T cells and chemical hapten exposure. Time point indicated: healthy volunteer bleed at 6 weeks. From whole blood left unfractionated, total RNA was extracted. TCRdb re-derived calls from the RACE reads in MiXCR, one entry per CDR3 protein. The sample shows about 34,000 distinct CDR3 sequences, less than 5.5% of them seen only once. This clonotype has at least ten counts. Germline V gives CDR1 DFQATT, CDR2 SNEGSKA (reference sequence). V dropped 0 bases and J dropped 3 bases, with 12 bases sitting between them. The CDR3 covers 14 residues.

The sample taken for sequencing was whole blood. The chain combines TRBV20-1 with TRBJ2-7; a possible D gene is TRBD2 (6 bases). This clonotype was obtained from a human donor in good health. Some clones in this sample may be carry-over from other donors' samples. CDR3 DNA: TGCAGTGCTAGAGATCCTTTCGGGAGCTACGAGCAGTACTTC. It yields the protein CSARDPFGSYEQYF.